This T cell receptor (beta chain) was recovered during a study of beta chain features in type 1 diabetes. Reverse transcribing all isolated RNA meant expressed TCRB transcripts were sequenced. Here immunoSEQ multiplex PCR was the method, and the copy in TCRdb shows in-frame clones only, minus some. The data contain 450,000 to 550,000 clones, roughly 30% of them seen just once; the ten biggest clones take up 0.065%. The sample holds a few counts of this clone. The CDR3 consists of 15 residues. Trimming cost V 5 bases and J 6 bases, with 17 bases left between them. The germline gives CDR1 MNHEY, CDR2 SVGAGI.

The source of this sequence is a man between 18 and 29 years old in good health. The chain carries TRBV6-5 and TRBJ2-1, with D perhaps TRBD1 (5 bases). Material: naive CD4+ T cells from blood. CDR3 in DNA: TGTGCCAGCAGTCCTACTCCAGGGTCAGGCAATGAGCAGTTCTTC. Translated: CASSPTPGSGNEQFF.